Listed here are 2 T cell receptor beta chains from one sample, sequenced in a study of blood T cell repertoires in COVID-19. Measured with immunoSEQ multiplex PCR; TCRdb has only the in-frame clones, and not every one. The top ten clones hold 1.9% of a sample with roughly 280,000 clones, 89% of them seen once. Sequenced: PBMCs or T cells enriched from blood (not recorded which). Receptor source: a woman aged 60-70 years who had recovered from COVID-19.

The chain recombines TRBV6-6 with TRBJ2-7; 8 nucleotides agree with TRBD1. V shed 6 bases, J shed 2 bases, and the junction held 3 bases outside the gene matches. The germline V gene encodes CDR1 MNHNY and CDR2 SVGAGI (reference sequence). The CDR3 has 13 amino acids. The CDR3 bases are TGTGCCAGCAGAGGACAGGGCCCCTACGAGCAGTACTTC. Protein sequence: CASRGQGPYEQYF.

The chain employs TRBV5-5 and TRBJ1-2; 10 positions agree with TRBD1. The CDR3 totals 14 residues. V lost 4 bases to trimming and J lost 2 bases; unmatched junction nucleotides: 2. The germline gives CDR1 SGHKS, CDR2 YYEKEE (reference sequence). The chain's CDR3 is CASSRDRGNYGYTF. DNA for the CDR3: TGTGCCAGCAGCCGGGACAGGGGAAACTATGGCTACACCTTC.